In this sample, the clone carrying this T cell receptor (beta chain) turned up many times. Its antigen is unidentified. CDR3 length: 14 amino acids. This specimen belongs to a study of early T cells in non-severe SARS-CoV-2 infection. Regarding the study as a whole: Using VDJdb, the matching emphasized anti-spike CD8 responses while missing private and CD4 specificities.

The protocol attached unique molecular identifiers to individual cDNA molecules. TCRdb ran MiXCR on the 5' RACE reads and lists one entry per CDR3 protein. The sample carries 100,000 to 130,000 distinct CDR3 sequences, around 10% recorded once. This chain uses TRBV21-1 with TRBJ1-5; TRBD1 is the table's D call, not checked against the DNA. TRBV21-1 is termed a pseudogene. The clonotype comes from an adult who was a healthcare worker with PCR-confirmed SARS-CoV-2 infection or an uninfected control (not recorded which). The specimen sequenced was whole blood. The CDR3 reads CASRERGRDQPQHF. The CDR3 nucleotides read TGTGCCAGCAGGGAGAGAGGGCGGGACCAGCCCCAGCATTTT.